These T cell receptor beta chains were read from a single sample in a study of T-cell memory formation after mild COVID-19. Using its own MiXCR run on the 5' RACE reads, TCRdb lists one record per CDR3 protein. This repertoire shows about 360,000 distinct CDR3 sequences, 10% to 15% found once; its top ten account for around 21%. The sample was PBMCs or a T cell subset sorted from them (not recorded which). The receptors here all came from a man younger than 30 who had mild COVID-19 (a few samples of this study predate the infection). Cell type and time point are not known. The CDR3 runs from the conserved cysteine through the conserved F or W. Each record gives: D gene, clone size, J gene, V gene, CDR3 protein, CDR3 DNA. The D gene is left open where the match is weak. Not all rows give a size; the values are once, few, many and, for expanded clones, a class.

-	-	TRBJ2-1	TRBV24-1	CATSDSQSSYNEQFF	TGTGCCACCAGTGATTCTCAGAGCTCCTACAATGAGCAGTTCTTC
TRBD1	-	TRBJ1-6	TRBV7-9	CASDFTGGQPDSPLHF	TGTGCCAGCGACTTTACGGGGGGACAGCCTGATTCACCCCTCCACTTT
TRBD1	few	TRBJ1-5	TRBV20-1	CSADRASDQPQHF	TGCAGTGCTGACAGGGCCTCGGATCAGCCCCAGCATTTT
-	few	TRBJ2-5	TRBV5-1	CASSEGRRQETQYF	TGCGCCAGCAGCGAGGGACGGCGCCAAGAGACCCAGTACTTC
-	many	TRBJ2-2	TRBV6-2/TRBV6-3	CASSYAGTMNTGELFF	TGTGCCAGCAGTTACGCCGGGACCATGAACACCGGGGAGCTGTTTTTT
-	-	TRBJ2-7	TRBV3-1	CASGGRETYEQYF	TGTGCCAGCGGGGGCAGGGAGACCTACGAGCAGTACTTC
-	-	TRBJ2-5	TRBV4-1	CASSQASSPETKYF	TGCGCCAGCAGCCAAGCATCTAGTCCGGAGACCAAGTACTTC
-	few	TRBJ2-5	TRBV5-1	CASSLVQGPQETQYF	TGCGCCAGCAGCTTGGTTCAGGGGCCCCAAGAGACCCAGTACTTC
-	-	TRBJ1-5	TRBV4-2	CASGPGPGNQPQHF	TGTGCCAGCGGACCGGGACCTGGGAATCAGCCCCAGCATTTT
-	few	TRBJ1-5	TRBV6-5	CASSYGRDQPQHF	TGTGCCAGCAGTTACGGCAGGGATCAGCCCCAGCATTTT
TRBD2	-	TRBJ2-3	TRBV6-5	CASKLSGSTDTQYF	TGTGCCAGCAAGCTTAGCGGGAGCACAGATACGCAGTATTTT
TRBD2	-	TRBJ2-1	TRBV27	CASSLISGGTNEQFF	TGTGCCAGCAGTTTAATTAGCGGGGGAACCAATGAGCAGTTCTTC
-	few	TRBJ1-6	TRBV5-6	CASSFFGVDSPLHF	TGTGCCAGCAGCTTTTTCGGGGTTGATTCACCCCTCCACTTT
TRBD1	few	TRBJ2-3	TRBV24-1	CATSDPRQGRSTDTQYF	TGTGCCACCAGTGATCCAAGACAGGGGCGGAGCACAGATACGCAGTATTTT
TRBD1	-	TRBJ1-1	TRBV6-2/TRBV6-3	CASSSYRGPTRNTEAFF	TGTGCCAGCAGCTCATACAGGGGACCCACCAGGAACACTGAAGCTTTCTTT
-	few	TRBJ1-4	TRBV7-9	CASSSRVTGGMEKLFF	TGTGCCAGCAGCTCGAGGGTGACAGGTGGAATGGAAAAACTGTTTTTT
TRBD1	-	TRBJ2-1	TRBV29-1	CSVAGTGGIGDEQFF	TGCAGCGTTGCCGGGACAGGGGGCATCGGGGATGAGCAGTTCTTC
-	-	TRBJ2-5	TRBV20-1	CSARDARVTQYF	TGCAGTGCTAGAGATGCCAGGGTGACCCAGTACTTC
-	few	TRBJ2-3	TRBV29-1	CSVESGYGDTQYF	TGCAGCGTTGAATCCGGGTACGGAGATACGCAGTATTTT
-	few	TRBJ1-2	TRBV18	CASSPEAGYYGYTF	TGTGCCAGCTCACCAGAGGCAGGGTACTATGGCTACACCTTC
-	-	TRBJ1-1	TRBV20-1	CSARDRGIGFTEAFF	TGCAGTGCTAGAGATCGGGGGATCGGATTCACTGAAGCTTTCTTT
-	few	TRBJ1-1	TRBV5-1	CASSLATASPNTEAFF	TGCGCCAGCAGCTTGGCGACGGCTAGTCCGAACACTGAAGCTTTCTTT
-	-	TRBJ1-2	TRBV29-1	CSAPDSYYGYTF	TGCAGCGCCCCGGACAGCTACTATGGCTACACCTTC
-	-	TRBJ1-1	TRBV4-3	CASSQDGSLTEAFF	TGCGCCAGCAGCCAAGACGGCAGCCTCACTGAAGCTTTCTTT
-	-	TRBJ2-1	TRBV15	CATSRERSPSSYNEQFF	TGTGCCACCAGCAGAGAAAGGTCCCCTAGCTCCTACAATGAGCAGTTCTTC
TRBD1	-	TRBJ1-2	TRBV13	CASRNRGANYGYTF	TGTGCCAGCAGGAACAGGGGCGCCAACTATGGCTACACCTTC
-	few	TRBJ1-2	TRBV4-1	CASSRGDGLLNYGYTF	TGCGCCAGCAGCCGAGGGGACGGCCTGCTTAACTATGGCTACACCTTC
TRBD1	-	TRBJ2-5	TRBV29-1	CSAGTGEETQYF	TGCAGCGCCGGGACAGGGGAAGAGACCCAGTACTTC
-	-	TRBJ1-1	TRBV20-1	CSARRPSNTEAFF	TGCAGTGCTAGAAGGCCGTCGAACACTGAAGCTTTCTTT
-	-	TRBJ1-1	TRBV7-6	CASSPIVNTEAFF	TGTGCCAGCAGCCCTATAGTGAACACTGAAGCTTTCTTT
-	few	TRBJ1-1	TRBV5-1	CASSLGAGVTEAFF	TGCGCCAGCAGCTTGGGGGCAGGGGTAACTGAAGCTTTCTTT
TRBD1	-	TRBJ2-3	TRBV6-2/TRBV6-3	CASSETRDRGPDTQYF	TGTGCCAGCAGTGAGACCCGGGACAGGGGGCCAGATACGCAGTATTTT